These T cell receptor beta chains were read from a single sample in a study of cytomegalovirus exposure and HLA in healthy donors. TCRdb's table, derived via immunoSEQ multiplex PCR, lists solely in-frame clones and lacks some. The table includes 30,000 to 45,000 clones, 80% to 90% detected once. The sequenced sample consisted of PBMCs. These receptors came from a woman under 30 in good health and CMV-seronegative. Each CDR3 is given with its conserved first and last residue. D genes are given only for firm matches. Not all rows give a size; the values are once, few, many and, for expanded clones, a class.

TRBD2 | TRBJ2-3 | - | TRBV4-3 | CASNGGREVDTQYF | TGCGCCAGCAACGGAGGGAGGGAGGTAGATACGCAGTATTTT
- | TRBJ2-5 | few | TRBV11-2 | CASSNYEFAEETQYF | TGTGCCAGCAGTAACTACGAGTTTGCGGAAGAGACCCAGTACTTC
- | TRBJ2-2 | - | TRBV15 | CATRTTQNRELGELFF | TGTGCCACCAGGACAACCCAAAACAGGGAATTGGGGGAGCTGTTTTTT
- | TRBJ2-7 | - | TRBV28 | CASSLGEEVNEQYF | TGTGCCAGCAGTTTGGGGGAGGAGGTAAACGAGCAGTACTTC
- | TRBJ2-2 | - | TRBV5-4 | CASSLGVGGSAGELFF | TGTGCCAGCAGCTTGGGTGTGGGGGGATCGGCCGGGGAGCTGTTTTTT
- | TRBJ1-1 | - | TRBV5-6 | CASSLTRDLLEAFF | TGTGCCAGCAGCTTGACGCGGGATTTGCTTGAAGCTTTCTTT
TRBD2 | TRBJ2-6 | - | TRBV5-1 | CASSVGTSLLGANVLTF | TGCGCCAGCAGCGTTGGGACTAGCTTGCTCGGGGCCAACGTCCTGACTTTC
- | TRBJ2-5 | - | TRBV21-1 | CASSKPASLFETQYF | TGTGCCAGCAGCAAACCGGCTAGCCTTTTCGAGACCCAGTACTTC
TRBD2 | TRBJ2-3 | - | TRBV29-1 | CSVYGLAGTDTQYF | TGCAGCGTTTACGGACTAGCGGGGACAGATACGCAGTATTTT
TRBD1 | TRBJ1-2 | - | TRBV5-1 | CASSMGQPEYGYTF | TGCGCCAGCAGCATGGGACAGCCGGAATATGGCTACACCTTC
TRBD2 | TRBJ2-3 | - | TRBV4-3 | CASSQVSGGRGTDTQYF | TGCGCCAGCAGCCAAGTCAGCGGGGGCAGGGGCACAGATACGCAGTATTTT
TRBD1 | TRBJ2-7 | - | TRBV29-1 | CSVGRQGTEQYF | TGCAGCGTAGGTCGACAGGGAACCGAGCAGTACTTC
TRBD2 | TRBJ2-1 | - | TRBV7-9 | CACGEKWGGGATTYNEQFF | TGTGCCTGTGGGGAGAAATGGGGCGGGGGGGCCACCACCTACAATGAGCAGTTCTTC
TRBD2 | TRBJ2-7 | - | TRBV4-3 | CASSQEQAGPSYEQYF | TGCGCCAGCAGCCAAGAACAAGCGGGGCCCTCCTACGAGCAGTACTTC
TRBD1 | TRBJ2-3 | - | TRBV11-3 | CASSPRTGGIGTDTQYF | TGTGCCAGCAGCCCCAGGACAGGGGGGATAGGCACAGATACGCAGTATTTT
- | TRBJ2-3 | - | TRBV28 | CASSLGGAGGLADTQYF | TGTGCCAGCAGTTTAGGGGGGGCAGGGGGCCTCGCAGATACGCAGTATTTT
- | TRBJ2-4 | once | TRBV4-2 | CASSQLRGGAKNIQYF | TGTGCCAGCAGCCAATTGCGGGGCGGGGCCAAAAACATTCAGTACTTC
- | TRBJ2-5 | - | TRBV2 | CASSVLQGEETQYF | TGTGCCAGCAGTGTTCTGCAGGGCGAAGAGACCCAGTACTTC
- | TRBJ2-5 | - | TRBV28 | CASSFNRISETQYF | TGTGCCAGCAGTTTTAACAGGATATCAGAGACCCAGTACTTC
- | TRBJ1-1 | few | TRBV25-1 | CATKPGLTEAFF | TGTGCCACCAAACCAGGACTAACTGAAGCTTTCTTT
TRBD1 | TRBJ2-2 | - | TRBV2 | CASSGTGTGELFF | TGTGCCAGCAGCGGGACAGGGACCGGGGAGCTGTTTTTT
- | TRBJ2-4 | - | TRBV19 | CASSIGGGAKNIQYF | TGTGCCAGTAGTATAGGAGGTGGGGCCAAAAACATTCAGTACTTC
- | TRBJ1-4 | - | TRBV10-2 | CASSAGIYEKLFF | TGCGCCAGCAGTGCAGGGATATATGAAAAACTGTTTTTT
- | TRBJ2-5 | - | TRBV18 | CASSPPETRGETQYF | TGTGCCAGCTCACCACCGGAAACCCGAGGGGAGACCCAGTACTTC
- | TRBJ1-4 | - | TRBV7-2 | CASSRWGGSYEKLFF | TGTGCCAGCAGCCGATGGGGGGGGTCTTACGAAAAACTGTTTTTT
- | TRBJ2-3 | - | TRBV21-1 | CASSKEGTADTQYF | TGTGCCAGCAGCAAGGAGGGGACGGCGGATACGCAGTATTTT
- | TRBJ2-2 | - | TRBV4-3 | CASSQDQQVNTGELFF | TGCGCCAGCAGCCAAGATCAACAGGTGAACACCGGGGAGCTGTTTTTT
TRBD2 | TRBJ2-2 | - | TRBV28 | CASSLFPSGRKTGELFF | TGTGCCAGCAGTTTATTTCCTAGCGGGAGAAAGACCGGGGAGCTGTTTTTT
- | TRBJ2-7 | - | TRBV9 | CASSRPGNYEQYF | TGTGCCAGCAGCCGACCGGGGAACTACGAGCAGTACTTC